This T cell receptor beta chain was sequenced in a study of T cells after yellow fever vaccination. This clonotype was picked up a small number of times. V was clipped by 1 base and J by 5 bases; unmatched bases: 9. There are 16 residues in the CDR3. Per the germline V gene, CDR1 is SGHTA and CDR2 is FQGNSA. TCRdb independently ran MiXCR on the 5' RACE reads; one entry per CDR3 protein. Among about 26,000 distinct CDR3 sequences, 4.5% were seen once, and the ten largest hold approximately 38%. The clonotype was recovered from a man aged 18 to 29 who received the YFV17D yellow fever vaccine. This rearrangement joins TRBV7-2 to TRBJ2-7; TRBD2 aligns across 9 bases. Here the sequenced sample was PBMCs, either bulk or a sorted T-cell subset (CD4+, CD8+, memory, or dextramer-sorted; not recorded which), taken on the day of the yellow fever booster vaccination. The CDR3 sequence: CASSLEGGGAGHEQYV. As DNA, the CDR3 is TGTGCCAGCAGCTTAGAAGGCGGGGGGGCCGGTCACGAGCAGTACGTC.